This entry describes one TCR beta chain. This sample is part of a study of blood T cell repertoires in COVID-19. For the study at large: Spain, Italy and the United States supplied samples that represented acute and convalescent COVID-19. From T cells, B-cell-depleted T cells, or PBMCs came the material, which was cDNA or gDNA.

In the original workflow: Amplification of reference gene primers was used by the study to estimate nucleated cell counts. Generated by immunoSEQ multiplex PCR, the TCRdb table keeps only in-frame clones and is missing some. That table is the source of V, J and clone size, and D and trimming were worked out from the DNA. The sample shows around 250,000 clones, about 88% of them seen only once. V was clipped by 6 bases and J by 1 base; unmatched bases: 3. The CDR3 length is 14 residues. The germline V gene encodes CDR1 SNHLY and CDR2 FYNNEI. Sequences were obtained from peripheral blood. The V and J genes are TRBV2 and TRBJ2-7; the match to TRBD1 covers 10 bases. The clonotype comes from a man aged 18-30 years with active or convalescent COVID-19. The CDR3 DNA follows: TGTGCCAGCAGATCGGGACAGGGGTCCTACGAGCAGTACTTC. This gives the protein CASRSGQGSYEQYF.